This T cell receptor (beta chain) emerged from a study of T cells in Graves' hyperthyroidism and ophthalmopathy (dated by TCRdb to between 2019 and 2020). At the level of the whole study: Peripheral blood samples were taken at initial diagnosis, before any treatment was given. TCR V-J signatures able to tell the groups apart were searched for in a discovery cohort of approximately 95 patients, of whom more than 40 had Graves' ophthalmopathy and roughly 58 had stable Graves' hyperthyroidism. Prospective prediction of ophthalmopathy was tested in an independent validation cohort consisting of 18 hyperthyroidism patients and over 15 patients who later progressed to ophthalmopathy. The 75 to 100 discovery patients were randomly split 7:3 into training and test sets. In about six Graves' hyperthyroidism patients, the study also compared T-cell repertoires from thyroid tissue with T-cell repertoires from blood. After blood sampling, hyperthyroidism patients were treated with methimazole at a starting dose of 30 mg daily, and ophthalmopathy patients were treated with high-dose intravenous methylprednisolone. The paper reports TCR Vbeta CDR3 sequencing of 135 peripheral blood samples: around 41 ophthalmopathy, roughly 74 hyperthyroidism and approximately 17 progressor patients.

This clonotype was counted at least ten times. Its specific antigen is unknown. No base-level quality is on record; no much larger clone is a single base apart. Findings and caveats that apply to the study as a whole: In cross-validation, a model built on a 13 V-J signature told ophthalmopathy apart from stable hyperthyroidism with under 90% sensitivity and approximately 81% specificity, and in testing the same model reached 80%/75%. During validation, the model predicted progression to ophthalmopathy a median of roughly six months ahead of onset, with approximately 71% sensitivity and 72% to 80% specificity. Blood samples also contained most of the expanded thyroid clonotypes (frequency above 0.001), which suggests that blood repertoires may reflect thyroid immune responses. No statistical method was used to fix the sample size in advance, and group allocation was not hidden from the investigators.

TCR beta CDR3 regions were amplified from RNA transcripts. For the first round of RT-PCR on the TCR CDR3, the HTBI primer set was used together with the Qiagen OneStep RT-PCR kit. The libraries were constructed in a second round of multiplex PCR and then size-selected and purified. Paired-end sequencing of the libraries was performed with 100 bp reads on an Illumina HiSeq2000. In the authors' own workflow: SOAPnuke was used to process the raw data, removing reads that contained adapters or uncalled bases, had a mean Phred below 15, or lacked an exact match to the constant primer or identifier. High-quality paired reads were merged using COPE v1.2.5, and each unique nucleotide sequence was defined as a clonotype. MiTCR v1.1 was used to align clonotypes to the IMGT TRBV, TRBD and TRBJ reference segments. The analysis included only V-J combinations with a frequency above 0.0001, which together covered 99.2% of the repertoires. The TCS score was defined as F50 (clonal expansion) divided by E x V (chaos), with BLOSUM62-based TCRdist calculated between CDR3 peptides within each V-J. Welch's t-statistics and random forest reduced roughly 500 V-J features to roughly 13, which were used in a naive Bayes classifier (R e1071). TCRdb reprocessing: public reads trimmed at Q25 with fastp, clones called with MiXCR, in-frame beta chains kept. Each entry merges the rows of one CDR3 protein and shows their most common DNA and genes. TCRdb's processing, not the study's, gives the V and J calls here. This sample is represented by hundreds of thousands of distinct CDR3 sequences; 16% of them were singletons. Of the sample, under 35% falls within the top ten clones.

Moderately to severely active disease, a Clinical Activity Score of at least 3, a NOSPECS grade of at least 4, and a duration under 3 months were present in ophthalmopathy patients. The study excluded patients with uncontrolled infections, other autoimmune diseases, pregnancy or lactation. Diagnoses were based on clinical symptoms, serum thyroxine and TRAb, thyroid ultrasound and orbital computed tomography. PBMCs were isolated from 10 ml of fresh peripheral blood by Ficoll-Paque density gradient centrifugation. Total RNA was extracted with Trizol reagent, and quality was checked on an Agilent 2100 Bioanalyzer. There are 11 amino acids in the CDR3, from cysteine to phenylalanine inclusive. Solely the CDR3 DNA is kept, with 33 bases framed from the first base. Trimming at the junction amounts to 2 bases on V and 7 bases on J, and the germline ends lie 6 bases apart. As encoded in the germline V gene, CDR1 is MNHNS while CDR2 is SASEGT.

In this chain, TRBV6-1 is recombined with TRBJ2-7; no confident D gene assignment can be made. The sequence came from a woman in her late teens or twenties with Graves' ophthalmopathy. Sequencing was performed on blood. The CDR3 has the sequence CASSERQEQYF. The DNA sequence is TGTGCCAGCAGTGAACGTCAAGAGCAGTACTTC.